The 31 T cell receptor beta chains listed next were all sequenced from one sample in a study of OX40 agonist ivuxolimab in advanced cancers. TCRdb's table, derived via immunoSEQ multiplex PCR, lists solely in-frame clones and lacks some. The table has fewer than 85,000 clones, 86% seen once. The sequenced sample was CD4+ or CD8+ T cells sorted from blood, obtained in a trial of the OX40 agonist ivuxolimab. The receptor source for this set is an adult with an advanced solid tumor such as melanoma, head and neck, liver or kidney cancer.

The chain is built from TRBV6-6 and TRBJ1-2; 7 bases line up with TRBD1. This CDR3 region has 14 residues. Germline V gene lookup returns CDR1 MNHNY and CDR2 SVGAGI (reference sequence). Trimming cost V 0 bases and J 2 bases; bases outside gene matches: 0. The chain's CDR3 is CASSYSGQNYGYTF. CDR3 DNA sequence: TGTGCCAGCAGTTACTCGGGACAGAACTATGGCTACACCTTC.

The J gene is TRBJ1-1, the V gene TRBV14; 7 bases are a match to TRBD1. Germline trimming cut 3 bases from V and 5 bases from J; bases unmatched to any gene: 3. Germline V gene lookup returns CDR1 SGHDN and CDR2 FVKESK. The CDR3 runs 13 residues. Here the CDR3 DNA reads TGTGCCAGCAGCCATAGCAGGGGGACTGAAGCTTTCTTT. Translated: CASSHSRGTEAFF.

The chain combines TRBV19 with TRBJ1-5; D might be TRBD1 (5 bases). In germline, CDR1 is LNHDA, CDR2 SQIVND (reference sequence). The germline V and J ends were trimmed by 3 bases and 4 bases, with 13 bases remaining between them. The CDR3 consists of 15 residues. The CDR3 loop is CASSIGQGGNQPQHF. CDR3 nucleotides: TGTGCCAGTAGTATTGGTCAGGGAGGAAATCAGCCCCAGCATTTT.

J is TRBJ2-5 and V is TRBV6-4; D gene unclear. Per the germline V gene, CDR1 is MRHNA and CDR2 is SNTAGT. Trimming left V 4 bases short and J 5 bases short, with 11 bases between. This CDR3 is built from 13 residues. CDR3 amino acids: CASSGTFGETQYF. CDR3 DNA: TGTGCCAGCAGTGGGACGTTTGGGGAGACCCAGTACTTC.

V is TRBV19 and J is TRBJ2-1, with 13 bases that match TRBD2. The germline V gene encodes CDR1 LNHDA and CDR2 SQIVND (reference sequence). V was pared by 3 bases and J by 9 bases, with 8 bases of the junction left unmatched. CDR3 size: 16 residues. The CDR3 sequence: CASSILGTSGTGEQFF. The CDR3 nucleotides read TGTGCCAGTAGTATTTTAGGGACTAGCGGGACGGGTGAGCAGTTCTTC.

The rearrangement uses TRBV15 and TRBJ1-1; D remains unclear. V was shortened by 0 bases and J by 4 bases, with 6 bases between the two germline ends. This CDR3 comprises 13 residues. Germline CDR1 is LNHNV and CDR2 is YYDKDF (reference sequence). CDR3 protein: CATSREMGTEAFF. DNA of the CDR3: TGTGCCACCAGCAGAGAGATGGGCACTGAAGCTTTCTTT. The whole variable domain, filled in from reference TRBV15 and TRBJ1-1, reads DAMVIQNPRYQVTQFGKPVTLSCSQTLNHNVMYWYQQKSSQAPKLLFHYYDKDFNNEADTPDNFQSRRPNTSFCFLDIRSPGLGDTAMYLCATSREMGTEAFFGQGTRLTVV.

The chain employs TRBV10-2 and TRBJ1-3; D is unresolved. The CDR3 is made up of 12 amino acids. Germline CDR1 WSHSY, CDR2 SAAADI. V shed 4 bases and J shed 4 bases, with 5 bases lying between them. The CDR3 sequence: CASSGGGNTIYF. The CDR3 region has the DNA TGCGCCAGCAGTGGCGGCGGAAACACCATATATTTT.

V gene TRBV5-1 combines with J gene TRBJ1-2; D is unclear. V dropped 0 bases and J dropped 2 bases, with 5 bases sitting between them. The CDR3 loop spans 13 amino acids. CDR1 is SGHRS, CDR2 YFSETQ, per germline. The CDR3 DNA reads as TGCGCCAGCAGCTTGGACCAGAACTATGGCTACACCTTC. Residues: CASSLDQNYGYTF.

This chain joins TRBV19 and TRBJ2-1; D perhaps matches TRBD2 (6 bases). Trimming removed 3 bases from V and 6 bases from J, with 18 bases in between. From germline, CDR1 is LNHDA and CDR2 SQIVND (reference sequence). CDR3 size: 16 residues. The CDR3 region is CASSIGASARGNEQFF. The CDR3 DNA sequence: TGTGCCAGTAGTATCGGTGCTAGCGCTAGAGGCAATGAGCAGTTCTTC.

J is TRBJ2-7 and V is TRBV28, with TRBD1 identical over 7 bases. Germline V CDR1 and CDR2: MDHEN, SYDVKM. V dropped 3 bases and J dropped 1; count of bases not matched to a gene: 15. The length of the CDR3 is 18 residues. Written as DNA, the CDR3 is TGTGCCAGCAGTTTTCCTTCCACAGGGGAAAAAGATTCCTACGAGCAGTACTTC. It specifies CASSFPSTGEKDSYEQYF.

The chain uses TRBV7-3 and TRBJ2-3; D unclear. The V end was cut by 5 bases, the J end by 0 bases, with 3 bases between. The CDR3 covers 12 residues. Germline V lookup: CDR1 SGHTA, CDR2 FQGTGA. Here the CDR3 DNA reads TGTGCCAGCAGCCCAAGCACAGATACGCAGTATTTT. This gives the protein CASSPSTDTQYF.

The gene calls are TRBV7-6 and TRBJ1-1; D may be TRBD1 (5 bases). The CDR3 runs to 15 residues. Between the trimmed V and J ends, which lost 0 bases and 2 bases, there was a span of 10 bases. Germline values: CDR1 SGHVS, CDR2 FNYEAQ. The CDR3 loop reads CASSLAQGLNTEAFF. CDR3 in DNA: TGTGCCAGCAGCTTAGCGCAGGGTTTAAACACTGAAGCTTTCTTT.

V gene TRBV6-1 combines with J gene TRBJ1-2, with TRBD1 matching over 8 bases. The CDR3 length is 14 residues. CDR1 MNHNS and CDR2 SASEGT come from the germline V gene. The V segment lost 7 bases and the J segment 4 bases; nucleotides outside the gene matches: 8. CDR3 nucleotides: TGTGCCAGCACTACGGGACAGGCTATCTATGGCTACACCTTC. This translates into CASTTGQAIYGYTF.

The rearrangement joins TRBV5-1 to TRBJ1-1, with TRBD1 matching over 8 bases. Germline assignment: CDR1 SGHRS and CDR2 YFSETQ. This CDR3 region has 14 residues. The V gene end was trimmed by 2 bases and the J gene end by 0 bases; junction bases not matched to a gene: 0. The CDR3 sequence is CASSLQGVNTEAFF. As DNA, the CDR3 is TGCGCCAGCAGCTTACAGGGGGTGAACACTGAAGCTTTCTTT.

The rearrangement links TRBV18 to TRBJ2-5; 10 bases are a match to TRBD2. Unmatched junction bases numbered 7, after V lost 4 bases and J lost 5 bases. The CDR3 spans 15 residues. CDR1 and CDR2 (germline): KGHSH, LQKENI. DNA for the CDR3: TGTGCCAGCTCACAAATTCCGGGACTAGCGGAGACCCAGTACTTC. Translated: CASSQIPGLAETQYF. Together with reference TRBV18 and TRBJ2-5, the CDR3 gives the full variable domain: NAGVMQNPRHLVRRRGQEARLRCSPMKGHSHVYWYRQLPEEGLKFMVYLQKENIIDESGMPKERFSAEFPKEGPSILRIQQVVRGDSAAYFCASSQIPGLAETQYFGPGTRLLVL.

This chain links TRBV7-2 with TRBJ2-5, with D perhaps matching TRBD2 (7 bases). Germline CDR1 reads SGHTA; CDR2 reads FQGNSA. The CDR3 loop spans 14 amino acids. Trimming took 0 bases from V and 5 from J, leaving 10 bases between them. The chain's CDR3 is CASSLAGRGETQYF. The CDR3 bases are TGTGCCAGCAGCTTAGCGGGGAGGGGGGAGACCCAGTACTTC.

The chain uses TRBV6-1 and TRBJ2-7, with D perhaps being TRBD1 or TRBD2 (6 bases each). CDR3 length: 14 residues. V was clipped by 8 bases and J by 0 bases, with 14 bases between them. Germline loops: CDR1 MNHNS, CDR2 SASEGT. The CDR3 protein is CASVVGGSSYEQYF. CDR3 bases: TGTGCCAGCGTTGTAGGGGGGAGCTCCTACGAGCAGTACTTC.

The DNA for the CDR3 is TGTGCCAGCAGCTTTGTCGGGAGAGGGAATGAGCAGTTCTTC. Translated, it gives CASSFVGRGNEQFF. V gene TRBV7-3 combines with J gene TRBJ2-1; a weak D match, TRBD2 (6 bases). The length of the CDR3 is 14 residues. V was pared by 3 bases and J by 7 bases, with 13 bases between. Looked up from germline, CDR1 is SGHTA and CDR2 is FQGTGA.

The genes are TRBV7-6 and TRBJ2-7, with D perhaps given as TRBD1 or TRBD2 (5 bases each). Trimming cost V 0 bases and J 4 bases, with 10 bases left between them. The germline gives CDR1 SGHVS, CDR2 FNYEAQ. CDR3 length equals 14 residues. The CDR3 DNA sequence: TGTGCCAGCAGCTTAGCAGAGGGACCTTACGAGCAGTACTTC. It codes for CASSLAEGPYEQYF.

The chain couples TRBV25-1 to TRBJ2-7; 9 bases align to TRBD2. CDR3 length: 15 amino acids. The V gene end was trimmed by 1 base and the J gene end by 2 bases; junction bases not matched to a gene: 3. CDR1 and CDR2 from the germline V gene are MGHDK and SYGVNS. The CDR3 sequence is CASSESGGGAYEQYF. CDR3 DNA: TGTGCCAGCAGTGAATCTGGCGGGGGGGCCTACGAGCAGTACTTC.

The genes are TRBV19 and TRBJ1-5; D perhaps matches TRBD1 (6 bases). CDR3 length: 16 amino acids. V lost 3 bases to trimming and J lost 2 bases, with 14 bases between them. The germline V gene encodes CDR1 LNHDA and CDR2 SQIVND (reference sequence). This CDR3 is CASSMLGSGGNQPQHF. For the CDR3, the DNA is TGTGCCAGTAGTATGTTGGGGTCAGGGGGCAATCAGCCCCAGCATTTT.

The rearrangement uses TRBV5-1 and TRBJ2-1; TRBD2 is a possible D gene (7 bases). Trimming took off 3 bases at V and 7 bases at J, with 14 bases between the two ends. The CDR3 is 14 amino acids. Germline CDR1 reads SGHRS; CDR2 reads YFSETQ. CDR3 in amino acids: CASSSRGGFNEQFF. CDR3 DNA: TGCGCCAGCAGCTCTAGGGGGGGTTTTAATGAGCAGTTCTTC.

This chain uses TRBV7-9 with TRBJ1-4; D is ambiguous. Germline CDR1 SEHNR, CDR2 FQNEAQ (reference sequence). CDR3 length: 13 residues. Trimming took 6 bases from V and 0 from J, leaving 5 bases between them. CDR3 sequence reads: CASRQPTNEKLFF. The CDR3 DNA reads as TGTGCCAGCAGGCAACCAACTAATGAAAAACTGTTTTTT.

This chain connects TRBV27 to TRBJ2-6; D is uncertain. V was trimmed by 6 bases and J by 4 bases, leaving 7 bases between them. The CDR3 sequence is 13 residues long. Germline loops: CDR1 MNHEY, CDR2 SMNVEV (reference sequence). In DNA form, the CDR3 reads TGTGCCAGCAGGGTGGCGGGGGCCAACGTCCTGACTTTC. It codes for CASRVAGANVLTF.

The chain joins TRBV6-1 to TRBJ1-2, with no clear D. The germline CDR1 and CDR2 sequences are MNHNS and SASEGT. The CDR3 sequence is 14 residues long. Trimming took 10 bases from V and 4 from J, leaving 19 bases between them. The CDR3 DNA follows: TGTGCCATCGAACAACGGACGCTTTCCTATGGCTACACCTTC. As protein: CAIEQRTLSYGYTF.

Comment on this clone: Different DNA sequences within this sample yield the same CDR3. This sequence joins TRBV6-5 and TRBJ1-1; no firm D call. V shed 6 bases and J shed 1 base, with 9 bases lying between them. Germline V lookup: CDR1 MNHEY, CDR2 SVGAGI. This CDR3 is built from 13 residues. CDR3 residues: CASSRTKNTEAFF. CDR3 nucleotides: TGTGCCAGCAGCCGGACGAAGAACACTGAAGCTTTCTTT.

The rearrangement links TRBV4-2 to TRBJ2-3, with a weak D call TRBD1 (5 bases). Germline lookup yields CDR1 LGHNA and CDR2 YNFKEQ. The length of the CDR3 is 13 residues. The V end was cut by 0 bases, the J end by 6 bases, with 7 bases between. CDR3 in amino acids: CASSQEGADTQYF. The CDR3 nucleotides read TGTGCCAGCAGCCAAGAAGGGGCGGATACGCAGTATTTT.

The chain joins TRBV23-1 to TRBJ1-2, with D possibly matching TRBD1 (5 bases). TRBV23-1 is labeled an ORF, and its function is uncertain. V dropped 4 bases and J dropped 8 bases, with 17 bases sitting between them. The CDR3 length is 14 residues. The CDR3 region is CASSLDGTEEGYTF. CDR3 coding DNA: TGCGCCAGCAGTCTAGACGGGACCGAAGAGGGCTACACCTTC.

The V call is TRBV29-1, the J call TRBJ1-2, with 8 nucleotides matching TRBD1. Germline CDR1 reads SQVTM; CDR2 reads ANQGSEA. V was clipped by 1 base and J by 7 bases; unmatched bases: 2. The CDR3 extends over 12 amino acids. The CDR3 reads CSVEGQGTGYTF. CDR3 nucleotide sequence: TGCAGCGTTGAAGGACAGGGGACTGGCTACACCTTC.

CDR3 protein: CASNFNRDTEAFF. DNA for the CDR3: TGTGCCAGCAATTTTAACCGGGACACTGAAGCTTTCTTT. The chain carries TRBV6-1 and TRBJ1-1; D call uncertain. CDR3 length: 13 amino acids. CDR1 is MNHNS and CDR2 is SASEGT in the germline V gene. The V end was cut by 7 bases, the J end by 3 bases, with 12 bases between.

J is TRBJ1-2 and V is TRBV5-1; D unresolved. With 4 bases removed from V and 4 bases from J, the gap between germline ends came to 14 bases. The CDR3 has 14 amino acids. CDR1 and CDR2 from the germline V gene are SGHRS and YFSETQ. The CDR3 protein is CASSLGSDRYGYTF. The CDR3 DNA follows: TGCGCCAGCAGCCTTGGGTCAGATCGCTATGGCTACACCTTC.